This T cell receptor beta chain was found in a study of response to subunit inactivated influenza vaccine. This clonotype came up many times. Its target is not known. Study-wide results and caveats: Few new T cells, the authors suggested, are recruited by each seasonal influenza vaccination.

TCRdb itself ran the RT-PCR reads through MiXCR, one entry per CDR3 protein. The sample lists 250,000 to 350,000 distinct CDR3 sequences; 22% were seen once. This CDR3 region has 15 residues. Trimming took off 1 base at V and 4 bases at J, with 11 bases between the two ends. The germline V gene encodes CDR1 SNHLY and CDR2 FYNNEI. The chain carries TRBV2 and TRBJ1-5, with a possible D match to TRBD1 (6 bases). Sequencing used PBMCs from blood, obtained less than 22 months after vaccination. This TCR came from a man between 50 and 69 years old who received an inactivated influenza vaccine. The CDR3 loop reads CASSEVLGGNQPQHF. The CDR3 nucleotides read TGTGCCAGCAGTGAAGTCTTAGGGGGAAATCAGCCCCAGCATTTT.